This T cell receptor beta chain originates from a study of blood T cell repertoires in COVID-19. On the study more broadly: The United States, Italy and Spain provided the acute and convalescent COVID-19 samples. T cells, B-cell-depleted T cells, or PBMCs supplied cDNA or gDNA.

In the original workflow: Amplification of reference gene primers was used by the study to estimate nucleated cell counts. TCRdb's table, derived via immunoSEQ multiplex PCR, lists solely in-frame clones and lacks some. The D gene and trimming were derived from the DNA, and the V and J assignments and clone size from that table. This sample carries 120,000 or so clones, over 65% of them seen once, and the ten largest clones take 3.5% to 5.5%. Sequenced material: peripheral blood. The sequence was collected from a woman in her 70s with acute or convalescent COVID-19.

The CDR3, as DNA: TGTGCCAGCAGCTTAGAACCAGTTGGTCTTGGCTACACCTTC. This translates into CASSLEPVGLGYTF. This chain uses TRBV11-2 with TRBJ1-2; D unresolved. The CDR3 consists of 14 residues. The ends were cut back, 0 bases at V and 7 bases at J, with 12 bases in the middle. The V gene's germline CDR1 is SGHAT and CDR2 FQNNGV. The full variable domain, rest sourced from reference TRBV11-2 and TRBJ1-2, is EAGVAQSPRYKIIEKRQSVAFWCNPISGHATLYWYQQILGQGPKLLIQFQNNGVVDDSQLPKDRFSAERLKGVDSTLKIQPAKLEDSAVYLCASSLEPVGLGYTFGSGTRLTVV.